The 21 T cell receptor beta chains below all came from one sample that was sequenced in a study of cytomegalovirus exposure and HLA in healthy donors. PCR used 60 Vbeta primers and 13 Jbeta primers. Data came from immunoSEQ multiplex PCR; TCRdb stores just in-frame clones and leaves some out. The data contain more than 90,000 clones, approximately 80% of them seen just once; the ten biggest clones take up roughly 23%. Sequenced: PBMCs. These receptors were taken from a man in his thirties or forties in good health and CMV-seropositive.

The rearrangement uses TRBV28 and TRBJ2-7, with a tentative D call TRBD1 (6 bases). This CDR3 is 12 amino acids long. V was cut by 5 bases and J by 4 bases, with 9 bases left in between. Germline assignment: CDR1 MDHEN and CDR2 SYDVKM. CDR3 nucleotide sequence: TGTGCCAGCAGTCTTAGGGGGTACGAGCAGTACTTC. Encoded protein: CASSLRGYEQYF.

This clone was counted once. V and J are TRBV19 and TRBJ2-2; tentatively, D is TRBD2 (6 bases). The germline V gene has CDR1 LNHDA and CDR2 SQIVND (reference sequence). The CDR3 sequence is 16 residues long. Trimming left V 7 bases short and J 1 base short, with 16 bases between. The CDR3 region has the DNA TGTGCCAGTATCCCCCGTGCGCGGGGGAACACCGGGGAGCTGTTTTTT. As protein: CASIPRARGNTGELFF.

As concerns this clone: Other nucleotide sequences from this sample produce the same CDR3. The chain uses TRBV5-1 and TRBJ1-2, with 9 positions matching TRBD1. V trimming: 2 bases; J trimming: 3 bases; junction bases outside the gene matches: 14. The CDR3 runs 18 residues. Germline values: CDR1 SGHRS, CDR2 YFSETQ. This CDR3 is CASSLNVPGQGWYYGYTF. DNA for the CDR3: TGCGCCAGCAGCTTAAATGTTCCGGGACAGGGATGGTACTATGGCTACACCTTC.

This clone is classed as large. Written as DNA, the CDR3 is TGTGCCAGCTCACCGGGTCAGGGACTCTATGGCTACACCTTC. Its translation: CASSPGQGLYGYTF. The V call is TRBV18, the J call TRBJ1-2; maybe TRBD1 (5 bases). Germline V gene sequence: CDR1 KGHSH, CDR2 LQKENI. The CDR3 covers 14 residues. Trimming shortened V by 3 bases and J by 4 bases, and 12 bases separated the two germline ends.

The chain carries TRBV2 and TRBJ1-5; the match to TRBD1 covers 7 bases. V gave up 0 bases and J gave up 3 bases; unmatched junction bases: 11. Germline V gene lookup returns CDR1 SNHLY and CDR2 FYNNEI. This CDR3 has 18 amino acids. CDR3 in amino acids: CASSEAGGTAKYNQPQHF. As DNA, the CDR3 is TGTGCCAGCAGTGAAGCGGGTGGGACAGCGAAATACAATCAGCCCCAGCATTTT. Supplemented by reference TRBV2 and TRBJ1-5, the full variable domain reads EPEVTQTPSHQVTQMGQEVILRCVPISNHLYFYWYRQILGQKVEFLVSFYNNEISEKSEIFDDQFSVERPDGSNFTLKIRSTKLEDSAMYFCASSEAGGTAKYNQPQHFGDGTRLSIL.

The chain links TRBV27 to TRBJ1-2, with TRBD1 as a possible D gene (6 bases). Germline V lookup: CDR1 MNHEY, CDR2 SMNVEV (reference sequence). Trimming left V 5 bases short and J 4 bases short, with 20 bases between. The CDR3 covers 16 residues. The CDR3 nucleotides are TGTGCCAGCAGTCCCTCAAGACAGGCCCTTCGCTATGGCTACACCTTC. It is translated as CASSPSRQALRYGYTF.

The V gene is TRBV9, the J gene TRBJ2-5, with 7 bases that match TRBD2. Losses at the gene ends were 4 bases for V and 1 base for J; bases not matched to a gene: 7. Germline loops: CDR1 SGDLS, CDR2 YYNGEE. The CDR3 loop spans 15 amino acids. The DNA for the CDR3 is TGTGCCAGCAGCTTCTCGGGGGGTCCCCAAGAGACCCAGTACTTC. It translates to CASSFSGGPQETQYF.

The rearrangement links TRBV28 to TRBJ1-6; 8 positions match TRBD1. Germline lookup yields CDR1 MDHEN and CDR2 SYDVKM. CDR3 length: 14 residues. Trimming took 5 bases from V and 10 from J; bases not matched to a gene: 7. The CDR3 loop reads CASSPGQGGSPLHF. For the CDR3, the DNA is TGTGCCAGCAGTCCCGGACAGGGAGGCTCACCCCTCCACTTT.

This rearrangement joins TRBV6-1 to TRBJ2-7, with 8 bases fitting TRBD1. The CDR3 is 14 residues long. Per germline, CDR1 MNHNS and CDR2 SASEGT. J gave up 1 base and V 5 bases, and 4 bases lay outside the gene matches. CDR3 sequence (DNA): TGTGCCAGCAGTTCAGGGGGCTCGTCCTACGAGCAGTACTTC. It is translated as CASSSGGSSYEQYF.

The chain joins TRBV5-4 to TRBJ1-4; D unresolved. The CDR3 spans 14 residues. Germline V gene lookup returns CDR1 SGHNT and CDR2 YYREEE (reference sequence). Trimming pared 4 bases from V and 5 bases from J, leaving 12 bases between. CDR3 sequence (DNA): TGTGCCAGCAGCCTACCGGGAATCAATGAAAAACTGTTTTTT. This encodes CASSLPGINEKLFF.

The chain joins TRBV29-1 to TRBJ2-3, with D possibly being TRBD2 (5 bases). The CDR3 contains 14 residues. Germline V gene data show CDR1 as SQVTM and CDR2 as ANQGSEA. The germline V and J ends were trimmed by 3 bases and 2 bases, with 12 bases remaining between them. The CDR3 nucleotides are TGCAGCGTTGAGGTCGGCGGGTTCACAGATACGCAGTATTTT. This translates into CSVEVGGFTDTQYF.

The rearrangement uses TRBV7-8 and TRBJ1-2; D is ambiguous. Germline values: CDR1 SGHVS, CDR2 FQNEAQ. CDR3 length equals 14 residues. V was clipped by 4 bases and J by 8 bases, with 17 bases between them. The chain's CDR3 is CASSSREAASGYTF. CDR3 coding DNA: TGTGCCAGCAGCTCGCGGGAGGCAGCCTCAGGCTACACCTTC.

V usage is TRBV12-1 and J usage is TRBJ1-4; the table assigns TRBD1, which was not confirmed against the DNA. TRBV12-1 is a recognized pseudogene. The CDR3 length is 14 residues. This CDR3 is CARPPGRANEKLFF. The CDR3 coding sequence is TGTGCCAGGCCGCCCGGCAGGGCAAATGAAAAACTGTTTTTT.

This clone has just one count. The chain recombines TRBV28 with TRBJ2-5, with D tentatively TRBD2 (5 bases). CDR3 size: 13 residues. With 4 bases removed from V and 5 bases from J, the gap between germline ends came to 11 bases. Per the germline V gene, CDR1 is MDHEN and CDR2 is SYDVKM. CDR3 DNA sequence: TGTGCCAGCAGTTCACCGGGATATGAGACCCAGTACTTC. Encoded protein: CASSSPGYETQYF.

The J gene is TRBJ2-5, the V gene TRBV4-1, with D possibly being TRBD2 (6 bases). CDR1 and CDR2 from the germline V gene are MGHRA and YSYEKL. Trimming pared 0 bases from V and 7 bases from J, leaving 18 bases between. The CDR3 covers 16 residues. This CDR3 is CASSQETGTHSGTQYF. CDR3 bases: TGCGCCAGCAGCCAAGAGACCGGGACTCACTCCGGGACCCAGTACTTC.

The V gene is TRBV18, the J gene TRBJ1-3, with 8 nucleotides matching TRBD1. This CDR3 contains 15 residues. Germline values: CDR1 KGHSH, CDR2 LQKENI. V gave up 3 bases and J gave up 0 bases; unmatched junction bases: 1. CDR3 region: CASSPGTGSGNTIYF. The CDR3 DNA follows: TGTGCCAGCTCACCCGGGACAGGCTCTGGAAACACCATATATTTT.

The chain combines TRBV10-3 with TRBJ1-6, with D unclear. Between the trimmed V and J ends, which lost 6 bases and 4 bases, there was a span of 7 bases. The length of the CDR3 is 13 residues. CDR1 is ENHRY and CDR2 is SYGVKD in the germline V gene. The CDR3 DNA sequence: TGTGCCATCAGCCCGCGTTATAATTCACCCCTCCACTTT. As protein: CAISPRYNSPLHF.

The chain employs TRBV11-2 and TRBJ2-4; 7 bases are a match to TRBD2. Germline values: CDR1 SGHAT, CDR2 FQNNGV. CDR3 size: 15 residues. With 1 base clipped from V and 7 bases from J, the junction kept 7 bases outside the gene matches. The CDR3 spells CASSLGGGSKNIQYF. CDR3 sequence (DNA): TGTGCCAGCAGCTTAGGGGGGGGGTCAAAGAACATTCAGTACTTC.

The gene calls are TRBV11-2 and TRBJ2-5; TRBD2 matches at 8 bases. J was trimmed by 8 bases and V by 4 bases; bases with no gene match: 24. This CDR3 spans 19 amino acids. The germline gives CDR1 SGHAT, CDR2 FQNNGV. The CDR3 DNA is TGTGCCAGCAGCTCACCCCGGGTCCTAGCGGGTAGTTTGAGCGACACCCAGTACTTC. Translated: CASSSPRVLAGSLSDTQYF.

V gene TRBV28 combines with J gene TRBJ1-1; possible D gene TRBD1, 5 bases. This CDR3 spans 14 amino acids. The germline V gene has CDR1 MDHEN and CDR2 SYDVKM. With 2 bases removed from V and 6 bases from J, the gap between germline ends came to 13 bases. The CDR3 region is CASSLPREGSEAFF. In DNA form, the CDR3 reads TGTGCCAGCAGTTTACCCAGGGAGGGATCTGAAGCTTTCTTT.

This clone was detected only once. The chain employs TRBV7-3 and TRBJ1-1; no reliable D call. The CDR3 runs 16 residues. Germline V gene data show CDR1 as SGHTA and CDR2 as FQGTGA. Between the trimmed V and J ends, which lost 5 bases and 1 base, there was a span of 17 bases. CDR3 in DNA: TGTGCCAGCAGCCCCCGGAGGGAGTCCGCGAACACTGAAGCTTTCTTT. This sequence encodes CASSPRRESANTEAFF.